A single sample gave rise to the 3 T cell receptor beta chains below, sequenced in a study of CD8+ T cells in alopecia areata. Cutaneous lymph nodes were pooled and cells sorted by CD4, CD8alpha, NKG2D, NKG2ACE and more. cDNA reverse transcribed from extracted RNA served as the sequencing template. Sequenced by immunoSEQ multiplex PCR; TCRdb stores in-frame clones only, minus some. Recorded here are under 350,000 clones, none singletons. Sequenced input: CD4+ T cells sorted from a lymph node. All receptors come from a C3H/HeJ mouse with alopecia areata. The strain is characterized by the MHC haplotype H2-k.

To note about this clone: Germline and genes: mouse. Read sequence stops 4 residues before the CDR3 end, and the germline J gene provides the missing end. The chain is built from TRBV17 and TRBJ2-5; D possibly corresponds to TRBD2 (6 bases). There are 15 residues in the CDR3. The germline V and J ends were trimmed by 2 bases and 0 bases, with 9 bases remaining between them. Germline CDR1 MNHDT, CDR2 YYDKIL. CDR3 DNA, as far as it was read: TGTGCTAGCAGTAGACTGGGGCTTAACCAAGAC. This encodes CASSRLGLNQD. The whole CDR3 sequence is CASSRLGLNQDTQYF.

This clone was detected a few times. Gene and germline names: mouse. Sequencing ends 3 residues short of the CDR3 end; the germline J gene provides the rest. The chain recombines TRBV13-1 with TRBJ1-6, with 8 bases fitting TRBD1. TRBJ1-6 counts as an open reading frame of uncertain function. The CDR3 sequence is 15 residues long. Germline CDR1 reads NSHNY; CDR2 reads SYGAGN. V shed 2 bases, J shed 3 bases, and the junction held 1 base outside the gene matches. CDR3 sequence reads: CASSEQGDYNSPLYF. The sequenced CDR3 bases are TGTGCCAGCAGTGAACAGGGGGACTATAATTCGCCC.

This clone was recorded many times. The gene names given are mouse names. Sequencing ends 3 residues short of the CDR3 end; the germline J gene provides the rest. J is TRBJ1-6 and V is TRBV1; 7 bases align to TRBD1. TRBJ1-6 is given ORF status, its function remaining uncertain. Trimming removed 4 bases from V and 2 bases from J; junction bases left unmatched: 2. The CDR3 sequence is 15 residues long. Germline V gene sequence: CDR1 NSQYPW, CDR2 LRSPGD (reference sequence). The CDR3 sequence: CTCSDGTAYNSPLYF. The DNA read from the CDR3 is TGCACCTGCAGTGATGGGACAGCCTATAATTCGCCC.